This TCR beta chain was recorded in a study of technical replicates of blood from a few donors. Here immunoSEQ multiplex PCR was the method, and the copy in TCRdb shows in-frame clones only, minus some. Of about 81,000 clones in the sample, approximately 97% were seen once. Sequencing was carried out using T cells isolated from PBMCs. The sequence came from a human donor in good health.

CDR3 in DNA: TGTGCCAGCATCAGGATTCGACAGGGGGCTTCGTTGACTGAAGCTTTCTTT. Translated: CASIRIRQGASLTEAFF. The V and J genes are TRBV21-1 and TRBJ1-1; the table's TRBD1 call for D was not verified on the DNA. TRBV21-1 is a pseudogene locus. The CDR3 runs to 17 residues.